The 15 T cell receptor beta chains presented below share a single source sample, sequenced in a study of T cells expressing NK-cell markers. TCRdb reprocessed the 5' RACE reads and keeps a single row for each CDR3 protein, giving no DNA. The table for this sample gives 400,000 to 500,000 distinct CDR3 sequences. Sequences were obtained from blood T cells: a sorted CD56 or NKG2C T cell subset, CD4+ or CD8+ T cells, or bulk PBMC T cells (not recorded which). The receptors originated from a woman aged 18 to 75 in good health.

The rearrangement joins TRBV4-3 to TRBJ1-1. The CDR3 consists of 15 residues. CDR1 and CDR2 (germline): LGHNA, YSLEER. CDR3 region: CASSQDGFRNTEAFF.

V and J are TRBV6-5 and TRBJ2-7; the TCRdb D gene call, TRBD1, has no DNA to confirm it. Germline-derived CDR1 and CDR2 are MNHEY and SVGAGI. The CDR3 sequence is 14 residues long. The CDR3: CASSYGASSYEQYF.

V and J are TRBV7-7 and TRBJ2-2; TCRdb lists TRBD2, though no DNA is available to test this call. Germline CDR1 reads SSHAT; CDR2 reads FNYEAQ (reference sequence). CDR3 length: 14 residues. CDR3 protein: CASSFSAGSGELFF.

V usage is TRBV20-1 and J usage is TRBJ1-2. Germline values: CDR1 DFQATT, CDR2 SNEGSKA (reference sequence). This CDR3 comprises 12 residues. CDR3 amino acids: CSASGSNYGYTF.

This chain uses TRBV18 with TRBJ2-5; with no DNA, the TCRdb D assignment of TRBD2 cannot be verified. Germline CDR1 reads KGHSH; CDR2 reads LQKENI. The CDR3 is 16 residues long. This CDR3 reads CASSPITSGVQETQYF.

The chain employs TRBV20-1 and TRBJ2-1; the TRBD2 assignment by TCRdb is unverifiable without DNA. This CDR3 is built from 15 residues. The germline V gene encodes CDR1 DFQATT and CDR2 SNEGSKA (reference sequence). Here the CDR3 reads CSALVRTSAVNEQFF.

The chain links TRBV4-1 to TRBJ2-1; TCRdb's D gene call, TRBD2, goes unchecked for lack of DNA. Germline lookup yields CDR1 MGHRA and CDR2 YSYEKL. This CDR3 has 16 amino acids. This CDR3 is CASSPSMAGGYNEQFF.

V and J are TRBV24-1 and TRBJ2-5; the D call from TCRdb, TRBD1, cannot be confirmed without DNA. The germline gives CDR1 KGHDR, CDR2 SFDVKD. The CDR3 has 16 amino acids. CDR3 sequence reads: CATSDPGTGPQETQYF.

V is TRBV12-3 or TRBV12-4 and J is TRBJ2-1. The CDR3 is 13 residues long. CDR3 sequence: CASSLWGYNEQFF.

The chain joins TRBV20-1 to TRBJ2-3; the D gene TCRdb calls, TRBD1, cannot be checked with no DNA. The CDR3 runs to 14 residues. Germline values: CDR1 DFQATT, CDR2 SNEGSKA (reference sequence). The CDR3 protein is CSARRTAYTDTQYF.

V and J are TRBV20-1 and TRBJ1-1. This CDR3 spans 14 amino acids. Germline V gives CDR1 DFQATT, CDR2 SNEGSKA (reference sequence). CDR3 sequence reads: CSASNRITNTEAFF.

The rearrangement links TRBV19 to TRBJ1-4; TCRdb selects TRBD1, and the lack of DNA leaves this call unchecked. The CDR3 contains 16 residues. CDR1 is LNHDA and CDR2 is SQIVND in the germline V gene (reference sequence). The CDR3 spells CASSIGGSPTNEKLFF.

The rearrangement uses TRBV20-1 and TRBJ2-6; TCRdb outputs TRBD1, but without DNA this stays unchecked. CDR1 DFQATT and CDR2 SNEGSKA come from the germline V gene (reference sequence). The CDR3 length is 18 residues. CDR3 sequence reads: CSARDPGRPSSGANVLTF.

The J gene is TRBJ1-4, the V gene TRBV12-3 or TRBV12-4. This CDR3 spans 13 amino acids. The CDR3 region is CASSPSSNEKLFF.

J is TRBJ2-4 and V is TRBV12-3 or TRBV12-4; as DNA is missing, the TRBD1 call by TCRdb cannot be tested. The CDR3 is made up of 15 amino acids. The CDR3 sequence is CASSTTGGAKNIQYF.